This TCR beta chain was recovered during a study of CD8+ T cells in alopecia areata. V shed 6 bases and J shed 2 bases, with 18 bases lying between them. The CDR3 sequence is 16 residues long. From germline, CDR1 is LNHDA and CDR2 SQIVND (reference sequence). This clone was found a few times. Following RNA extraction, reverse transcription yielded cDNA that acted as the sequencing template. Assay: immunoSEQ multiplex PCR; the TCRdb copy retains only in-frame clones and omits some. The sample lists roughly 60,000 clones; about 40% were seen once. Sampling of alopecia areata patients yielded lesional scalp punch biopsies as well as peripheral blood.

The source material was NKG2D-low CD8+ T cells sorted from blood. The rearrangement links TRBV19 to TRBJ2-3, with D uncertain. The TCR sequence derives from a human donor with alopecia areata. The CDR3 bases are TGTGCCAGTAGCCTAGGTGGCCGTAGCCCCACAGATACGCAGTATTTT. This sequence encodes CASSLGGRSPTDTQYF.